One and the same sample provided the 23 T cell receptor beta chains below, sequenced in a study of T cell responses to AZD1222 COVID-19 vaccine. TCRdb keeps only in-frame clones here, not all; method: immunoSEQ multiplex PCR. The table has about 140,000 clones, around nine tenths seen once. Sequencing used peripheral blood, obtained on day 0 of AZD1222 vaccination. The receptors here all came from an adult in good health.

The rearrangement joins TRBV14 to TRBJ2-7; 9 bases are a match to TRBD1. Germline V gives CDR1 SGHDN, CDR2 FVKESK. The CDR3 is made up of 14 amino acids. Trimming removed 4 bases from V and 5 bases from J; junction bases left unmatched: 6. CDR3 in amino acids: CASSPRDRVHEQYF. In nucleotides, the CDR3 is TGTGCCAGCAGCCCCCGGGACAGGGTCCACGAGCAGTACTTC.

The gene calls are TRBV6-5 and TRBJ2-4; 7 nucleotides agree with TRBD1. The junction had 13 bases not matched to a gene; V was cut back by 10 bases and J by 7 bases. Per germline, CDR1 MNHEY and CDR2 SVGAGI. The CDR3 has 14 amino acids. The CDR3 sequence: CAIRGTLTGNIQYF. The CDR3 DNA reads TGTGCCATTAGGGGCACTTTGACAGGGAACATTCAGTACTTC.

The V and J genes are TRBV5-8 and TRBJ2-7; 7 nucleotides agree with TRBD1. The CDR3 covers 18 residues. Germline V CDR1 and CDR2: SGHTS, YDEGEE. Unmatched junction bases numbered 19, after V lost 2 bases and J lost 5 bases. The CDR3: CASSFNSQFRDRGDEQYF. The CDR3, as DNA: TGTGCCAGCAGCTTTAATTCACAGTTCCGGGACAGAGGGGACGAGCAGTACTTC.

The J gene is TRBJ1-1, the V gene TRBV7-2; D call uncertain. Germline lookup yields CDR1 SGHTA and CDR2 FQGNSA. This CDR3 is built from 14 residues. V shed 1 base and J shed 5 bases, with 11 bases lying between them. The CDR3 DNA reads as TGTGCCAGCAGCTTAGAAATCATGTCAACTGAAGCTTTCTTT. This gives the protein CASSLEIMSTEAFF.

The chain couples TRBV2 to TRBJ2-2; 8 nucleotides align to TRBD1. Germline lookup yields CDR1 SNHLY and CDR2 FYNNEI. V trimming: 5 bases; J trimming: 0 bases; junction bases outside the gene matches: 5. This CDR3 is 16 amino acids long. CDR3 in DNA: TGTGCCAGCAGTCGGACAGGGAGGACGAACACCGGGGAGCTGTTTTTT. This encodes CASSRTGRTNTGELFF.

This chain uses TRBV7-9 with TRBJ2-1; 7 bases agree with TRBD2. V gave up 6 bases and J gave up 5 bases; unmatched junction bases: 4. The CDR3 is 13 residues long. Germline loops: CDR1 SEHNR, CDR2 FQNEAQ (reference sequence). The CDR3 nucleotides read TGTGCCAGCAGTCTAGCGGTAAACAATGAGCAGTTCTTC. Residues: CASSLAVNNEQFF.

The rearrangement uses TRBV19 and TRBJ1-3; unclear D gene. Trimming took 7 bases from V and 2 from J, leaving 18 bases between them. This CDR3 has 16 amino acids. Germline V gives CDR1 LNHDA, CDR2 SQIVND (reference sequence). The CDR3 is CASNPSLYLPGNTIYF. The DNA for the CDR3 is TGTGCCAGTAACCCGTCGTTGTACCTACCTGGAAACACCATATATTTT.

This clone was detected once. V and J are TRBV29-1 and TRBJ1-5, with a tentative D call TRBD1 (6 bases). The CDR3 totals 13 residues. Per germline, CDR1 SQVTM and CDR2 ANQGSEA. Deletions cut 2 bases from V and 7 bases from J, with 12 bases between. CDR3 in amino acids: CSVERGAGQPQHF. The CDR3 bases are TGCAGCGTTGAAAGGGGGGCAGGGCAGCCCCAGCATTTT.

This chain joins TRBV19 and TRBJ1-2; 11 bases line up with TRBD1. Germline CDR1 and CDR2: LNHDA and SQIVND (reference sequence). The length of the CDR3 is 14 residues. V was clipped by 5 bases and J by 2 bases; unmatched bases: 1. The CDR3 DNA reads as TGTGCCAGTAGTTGGACAGGGGGCAACTATGGCTACACCTTC. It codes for CASSWTGGNYGYTF. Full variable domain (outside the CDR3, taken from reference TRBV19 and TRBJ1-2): DGGITQSPKYLFRKEGQNVTLSCEQNLNHDAMYWYRQDPGQGLRLIYYSQIVNDFQKGDIAEGYSVSREKKESFPLTVTSAQKNPTAFYLCASSWTGGNYGYTFGSGTRLTVV.

This CDR3 reads CASRRQASSPLHF. CDR3 in DNA: TGTGCCAGCAGAAGACAGGCCTCATCACCCCTCCACTTT. The genes are TRBV2 and TRBJ1-6, with D perhaps matching TRBD1 (6 bases). Looked up from germline, CDR1 is SNHLY and CDR2 is FYNNEI. Between the trimmed V and J ends, which lost 6 bases and 10 bases, there was a span of 13 bases. CDR3 length equals 13 residues.

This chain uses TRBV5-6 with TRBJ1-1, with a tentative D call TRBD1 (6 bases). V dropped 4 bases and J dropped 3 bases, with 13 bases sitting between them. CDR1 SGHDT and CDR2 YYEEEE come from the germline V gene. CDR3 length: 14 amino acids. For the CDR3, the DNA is TGTGCCAGCAGCAAAACAGGGTCCCACACTGAAGCTTTCTTT. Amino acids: CASSKTGSHTEAFF.

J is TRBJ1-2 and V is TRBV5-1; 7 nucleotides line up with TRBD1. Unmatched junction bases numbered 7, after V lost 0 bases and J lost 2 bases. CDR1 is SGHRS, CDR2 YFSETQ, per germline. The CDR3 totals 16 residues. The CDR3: CASSLATGALNYGYTF. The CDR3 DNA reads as TGCGCCAGCAGCTTGGCAACAGGGGCTTTGAACTATGGCTACACCTTC.

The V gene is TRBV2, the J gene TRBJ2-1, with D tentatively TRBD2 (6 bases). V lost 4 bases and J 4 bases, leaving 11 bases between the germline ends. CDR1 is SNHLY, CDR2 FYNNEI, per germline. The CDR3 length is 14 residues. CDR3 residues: CASSATTSYNEQFF. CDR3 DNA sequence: TGTGCCAGCAGTGCTACGACTAGTTACAATGAGCAGTTCTTC.

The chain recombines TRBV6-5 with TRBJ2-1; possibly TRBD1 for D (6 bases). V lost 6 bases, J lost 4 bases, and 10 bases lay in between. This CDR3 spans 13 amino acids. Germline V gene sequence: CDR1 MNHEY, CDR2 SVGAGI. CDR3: CASRWGLYNEQFF. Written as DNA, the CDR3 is TGTGCCAGCAGGTGGGGGCTATACAATGAGCAGTTCTTC.

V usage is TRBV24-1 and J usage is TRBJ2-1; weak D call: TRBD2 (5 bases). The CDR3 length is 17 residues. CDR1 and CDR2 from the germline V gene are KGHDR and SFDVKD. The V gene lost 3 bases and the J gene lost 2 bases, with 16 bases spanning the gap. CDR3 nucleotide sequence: TGTGCCACCAGTGATCCGCGCGCGGGTAGTCCCTACAATGAGCAGTTCTTC. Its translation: CATSDPRAGSPYNEQFF.

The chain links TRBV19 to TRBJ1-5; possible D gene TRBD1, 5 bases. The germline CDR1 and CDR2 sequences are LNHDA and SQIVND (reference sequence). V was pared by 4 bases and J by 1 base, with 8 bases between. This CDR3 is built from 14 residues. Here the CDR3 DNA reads TGTGCCAGTAGTAGGGGCCGGAGCAATCAGCCCCAGCATTTT. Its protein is CASSRGRSNQPQHF.

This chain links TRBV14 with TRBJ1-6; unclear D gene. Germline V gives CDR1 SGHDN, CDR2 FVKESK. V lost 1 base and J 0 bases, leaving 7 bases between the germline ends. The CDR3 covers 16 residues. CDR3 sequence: CASSQATSSYNSPLHF. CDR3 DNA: TGTGCCAGCAGCCAAGCGACTAGCTCCTATAATTCACCCCTCCACTTT. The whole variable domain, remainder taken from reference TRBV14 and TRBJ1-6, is EAGVTQFPSHSVIEKGQTVTLRCDPISGHDNLYWYRRVMGKEIKFLLHFVKESKQDESGMPNNRFLAERTGGTYSTLKVQPAELEDSGVYFCASSQATSSYNSPLHFGNGTRLTVT.

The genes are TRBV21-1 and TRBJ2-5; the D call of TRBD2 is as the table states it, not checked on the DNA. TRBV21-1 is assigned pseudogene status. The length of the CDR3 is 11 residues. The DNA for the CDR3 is TGTGCCAGCAGCATGCGTGAGACCCAGTACTTC. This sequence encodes CASSMRETQYF.

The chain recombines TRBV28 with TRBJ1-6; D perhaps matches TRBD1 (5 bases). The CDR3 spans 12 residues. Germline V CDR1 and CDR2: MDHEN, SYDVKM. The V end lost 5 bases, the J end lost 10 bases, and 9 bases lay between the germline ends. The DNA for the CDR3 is TGTGCCAGCAGTCTCGAGGGGTCACCCCTCCACTTT. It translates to CASSLEGSPLHF.

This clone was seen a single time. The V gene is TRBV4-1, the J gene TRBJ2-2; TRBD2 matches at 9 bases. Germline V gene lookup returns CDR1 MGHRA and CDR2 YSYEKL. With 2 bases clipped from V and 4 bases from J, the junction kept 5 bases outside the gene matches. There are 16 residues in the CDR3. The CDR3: CASSQIGTSSTGELFF. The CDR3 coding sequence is TGCGCCAGCAGCCAAATCGGGACTAGCAGCACCGGGGAGCTGTTTTTT.

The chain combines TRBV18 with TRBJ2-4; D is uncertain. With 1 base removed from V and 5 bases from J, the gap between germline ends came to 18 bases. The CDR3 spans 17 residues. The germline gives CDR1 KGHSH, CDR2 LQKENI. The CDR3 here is CASSPLFGASGENIQYF. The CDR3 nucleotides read TGTGCCAGCTCACCACTATTCGGCGCTTCTGGCGAAAACATTCAGTACTTC.

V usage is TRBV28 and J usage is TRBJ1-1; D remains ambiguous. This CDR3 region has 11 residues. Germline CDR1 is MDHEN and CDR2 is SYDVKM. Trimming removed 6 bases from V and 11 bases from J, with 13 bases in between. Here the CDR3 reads CASRASRGAFF. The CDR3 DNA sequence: TGTGCCAGCAGGGCTTCCCGCGGGGCTTTCTTT.

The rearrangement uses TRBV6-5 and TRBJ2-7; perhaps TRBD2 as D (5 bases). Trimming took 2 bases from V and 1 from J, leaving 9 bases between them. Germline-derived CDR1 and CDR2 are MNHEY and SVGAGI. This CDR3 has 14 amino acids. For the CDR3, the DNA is TGTGCCAGCAGTTACACACTAGGGTCCTACGAGCAGTACTTC. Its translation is CASSYTLGSYEQYF.